These 24 T cell receptor beta chains came from one sample sequenced in a study of blood T cell repertoires in COVID-19 (dated by TCRdb to the early 2020s). The library was made by the immunoSEQ multiplex PCR assay. As stored in TCRdb, this immuneACCESS dataset retains in-frame rearrangements with V and J assigned. A fraction of the clones does not appear; measured against another copy, unresolved V genes explain less than half of the discrepancy, and the remainder lacks a known reason. For this sample the table gives over 250,000 clones, of which about 80% were detected only once. The leading ten clones occupy 8.5% to 9.5% of the sample. Sequenced sample: peripheral blood. All receptors come from a woman aged 50 to 65 who had recovered from COVID-19.

V is TRBV2 and J is TRBJ2-5, with 8 bases aligning to TRBD2. V trimming: 4 bases; J trimming: 7 bases; junction bases outside the gene matches: 8. The CDR3 consists of 14 residues. In germline, CDR1 is SNHLY, CDR2 FYNNEI. In DNA, the CDR3 is TGTGCCAGCAGTGGAGGGACTAGACTTGGGACCCAGTACTTC. Its translation: CASSGGTRLGTQYF.

The rearrangement links TRBV6-6 to TRBJ2-2, with 10 bases matching TRBD2. The germline CDR1 and CDR2 sequences are MNHNY and SVGAGI (reference sequence). CDR3 size: 17 residues. The ends lost 5 bases at V and 5 bases at J; junction bases unmatched: 11. The CDR3 DNA follows: TGTGCCAGCAGTCCACGTCTAGCGGGAGTTTCGACCGGGGAGCTGTTTTTT. It translates to CASSPRLAGVSTGELFF.

In its sample, this clone was seen once. The gene calls are TRBV11-2 and TRBJ2-3, with D possibly being TRBD2 (5 bases). The V gene's germline CDR1 is SGHAT and CDR2 FQNNGV. This CDR3 region has 15 residues. V was trimmed by 5 bases and J by 1 base, leaving 13 bases between them. The CDR3 DNA reads TGTGCCAGCAGCCCCGAGGTGCGGGGCACAGATACGCAGTATTTT. Translated, it gives CASSPEVRGTDTQYF.

The rearrangement joins TRBV7-9 to TRBJ2-1; TRBD2 aligns across 13 bases. Germline trimming cut 2 bases from V and 9 bases from J; bases unmatched to any gene: 4. The length of the CDR3 is 15 residues. Germline-derived CDR1 and CDR2 are SEHNR and FQNEAQ (reference sequence). The CDR3 nucleotides read TGTGCCAGCAGCTTACGCGGACTAGCGGGAGTTGAGCAGTTCTTC. Residues: CASSLRGLAGVEQFF.

This CDR3 is CASSITGQTYEQYF. The DNA for the CDR3 is TGTGCCAGTAGTATAACGGGACAGACCTACGAGCAGTACTTC. The gene calls are TRBV19 and TRBJ2-7; 7 bases align to TRBD1. The CDR3 spans 14 residues. From germline, CDR1 is LNHDA and CDR2 SQIVND (reference sequence). V trimming: 2 bases; J trimming: 2 bases; junction bases outside the gene matches: 3.

There are a few counts of this clone. J is TRBJ1-5 and V is TRBV28, with no clear D. The length of the CDR3 is 14 residues. Germline V gene sequence: CDR1 MDHEN, CDR2 SYDVKM. V lost 3 bases, J lost 4 bases, and 10 bases lay in between. The CDR3: CASSLRRGNQPQHF. The CDR3 nucleotides are TGTGCCAGCAGTTTGAGGCGAGGAAATCAGCCCCAGCATTTT.

The chain carries TRBV27 and TRBJ1-1; 7 bases fit TRBD1. In germline, CDR1 is MNHEY, CDR2 SMNVEV (reference sequence). Losses at the gene ends were 3 bases for V and 2 bases for J; bases not matched to a gene: 3. The CDR3 has 14 amino acids. In DNA form, the CDR3 reads TGTGCCAGCAGTTTGGACAGGATTAACACTGAAGCTTTCTTT. It specifies CASSLDRINTEAFF.

This rearrangement joins TRBV7-3 to TRBJ2-2; perhaps TRBD2 as D (6 bases). This CDR3 comprises 16 residues. From germline, CDR1 is SGHTA and CDR2 FQGTGA. V was pared by 2 bases and J by 6 bases, with 16 bases between. This CDR3 reads CASSLGGRHGPGELFF. CDR3 DNA sequence: TGTGCCAGCAGCTTAGGGGGGAGACACGGGCCCGGGGAGCTGTTTTTT.

This clone appeared once. The chain carries TRBV6-6 and TRBJ2-7; perhaps TRBD1 as D (6 bases). The CDR3 is 15 amino acids. Trimming stripped 6 bases from V and 3 bases from J, with 18 bases between. The germline V gene encodes CDR1 MNHNY and CDR2 SVGAGI (reference sequence). CDR3 sequence reads: CASSRDDRRLYEQYF. CDR3 bases: TGTGCCAGCAGCCGAGACGACAGGCGACTCTACGAGCAGTACTTC.

This clone appeared a single time. The genes are TRBV6-2 or TRBV6-3 and TRBJ1-6, with 9 positions matching TRBD1. The CDR3 runs to 16 residues. V shed 7 bases and J 0 bases; nucleotides not matched to a gene: 4. Germline values: CDR1 MNHEY, CDR2 SVGEGT. CDR3 in amino acids: CASTPDRGSYNSPLHF. CDR3 coding DNA: TGTGCCAGCACCCCGGACAGGGGCTCCTATAATTCACCCCTCCACTTT.

V usage is TRBV4-3 and J usage is TRBJ1-2; D uncertain. Trimming removed 0 bases at V and 6 bases at J, with 11 bases between. The CDR3 has 14 amino acids. Per the germline V gene, CDR1 is LGHNA and CDR2 is YSLEER. CDR3 sequence reads: CASSQDRSYDGYTF. The CDR3 nucleotides read TGCGCCAGCAGCCAAGATCGGAGCTACGATGGCTACACCTTC.

V and J are TRBV7-9 and TRBJ1-3; 8 bases map to TRBD1. Germline lookup yields CDR1 SEHNR and CDR2 FQNEAQ (reference sequence). J lost 12 bases, V lost 4 bases, and 5 bases had no gene match. The CDR3 has 12 residues. For the CDR3, the DNA is TGTGCCAGCAGCTCGACCGGGACAGGCATATATTTT. Its translation is CASSSTGTGIYF.

The chain carries TRBV6-1 and TRBJ1-3, with 8 positions matching TRBD1. The CDR3 has 15 residues. With 1 base clipped from V and 2 bases from J, the junction kept 1 base outside the gene matches. Per the germline V gene, CDR1 is MNHNS and CDR2 is SASEGT. The CDR3 DNA is TGTGCCAGCAGTGAAGGGACAGGGCCTGGAAACACCATATATTTT. Protein product: CASSEGTGPGNTIYF.

The CDR3 DNA reads TGTGCCAGCAGCGAGGACAGCGGCCTGGGTACCGAAAAACTGTTTTTT. Encoded protein: CASSEDSGLGTEKLFF. The rearrangement joins TRBV9 to TRBJ1-4; perhaps TRBD1 as D (6 bases). Trimming took off 3 bases at V and 8 bases at J, with 20 bases between the two ends. The CDR3 consists of 16 residues. Per germline, CDR1 SGDLS and CDR2 YYNGEE.

The chain has TRBV28 and TRBJ2-7, with 8 bases identical to TRBD1. This CDR3 comprises 14 residues. With V trimmed by 6 bases and J by 3 bases, 7 bases remained unmatched. Per germline, CDR1 MDHEN and CDR2 SYDVKM. The CDR3 loop reads CASRFRDRNYEQYF. Written as DNA, the CDR3 is TGTGCCAGCAGATTCCGGGACAGGAACTACGAGCAGTACTTC.

The V and J genes are TRBV2 and TRBJ1-4, with TRBD1 matching 7 bases. Germline values: CDR1 SNHLY, CDR2 FYNNEI. Trimming removed 3 bases from V and 4 bases from J; junction bases left unmatched: 2. This CDR3 is built from 14 residues. The CDR3 DNA reads TGTGCCAGCAGTGACCGACAGGGTAATGAAAAACTGTTTTTT. Encoded protein: CASSDRQGNEKLFF.

The chain uses TRBV5-4 and TRBJ2-1; D may be TRBD2 (6 bases). V shed 0 bases and J shed 5 bases, with 12 bases lying between them. Germline V CDR1 and CDR2: SGHNT, YYREEE (reference sequence). CDR3 length: 15 amino acids. The DNA for the CDR3 is TGTGCCAGCAGCTTGGCCGGGAGAGGGGACAATGAGCAGTTCTTC. Its translation: CASSLAGRGDNEQFF.

This chain uses TRBV29-1 with TRBJ1-1; tentatively, D is TRBD1 (6 bases). This CDR3 comprises 13 residues. V was pared by 6 bases and J by 5 bases, with 16 bases between. Germline CDR1 is SQVTM and CDR2 is ANQGSEA. The CDR3 coding sequence is TGCAGCGTGCGGCAGGGGCGTCGAACTGAAGCTTTCTTT. It codes for CSVRQGRRTEAFF.

The chain employs TRBV5-1 and TRBJ1-1; unclear D gene. CDR3 length: 14 amino acids. The germline CDR1 and CDR2 sequences are SGHRS and YFSETQ. V dropped 7 bases and J dropped 7 bases, with 20 bases sitting between them. The CDR3 DNA sequence: TGCGCCAGCGAACCCGCTTTGGAGGGCCATGAAGCTTTCTTT. It is translated as CASEPALEGHEAFF.

The rearrangement links TRBV3-1 (or the pseudogene TRBV3-2) to TRBJ1-4; 8 nucleotides align to TRBD1. This CDR3 spans 15 amino acids. The junction had 8 bases not matched to a gene; V was cut back by 3 bases and J by 8 bases. Germline V lookup: CDR1 LGHDT, CDR2 YNNKEL (reference sequence). The CDR3 bases are TGTGCCAGCAGCCACCAAACAGGGGGAGGAGAAAAACTGTTTTTT. It is translated as CASSHQTGGGEKLFF.

V usage is TRBV7-2 and J usage is TRBJ1-2; the D is unclear. With 3 bases removed from V and 6 bases from J, the gap between germline ends came to 14 bases. The CDR3 length is 14 residues. Germline V CDR1 and CDR2: SGHTA, FQGNSA. This CDR3 is CASSLAGISDGYTF. The DNA of the CDR3 is TGTGCCAGCAGCTTGGCGGGAATAAGTGATGGCTACACCTTC.

The chain is built from TRBV5-1 and TRBJ1-1; 7 bases agree with TRBD1. Germline values: CDR1 SGHRS, CDR2 YFSETQ. V was pared by 0 bases and J by 5 bases, with 1 base of the junction left unmatched. CDR3 length: 13 amino acids. The CDR3 region is CASSLVQGTEAFF. For the CDR3, the DNA is TGCGCCAGCAGCTTGGTACAGGGGACTGAAGCTTTCTTT.

J is TRBJ2-2 and V is TRBV6-4, with D tentatively TRBD2 (5 bases). The V gene's germline CDR1 is MRHNA and CDR2 SNTAGT. The CDR3 runs to 13 residues. Trimming stripped 2 bases from V and 7 bases from J, with 8 bases between. The CDR3 nucleotides are TGTGCCAGCAGTGACGCGGGTCTCGGGGAGCTGTTTTTT. Translated, it gives CASSDAGLGELFF.

This chain connects TRBV19 to TRBJ1-1, with 9 positions matching TRBD1. The CDR3 extends over 15 amino acids. The germline CDR1 and CDR2 sequences are LNHDA and SQIVND (reference sequence). V was clipped by 6 bases and J by 13 bases; unmatched bases: 18. The CDR3 protein is CASSLGPVTGGASFF. In DNA form, the CDR3 reads TGTGCCAGTAGCCTTGGCCCAGTAACAGGGGGCGCGAGTTTCTTT.